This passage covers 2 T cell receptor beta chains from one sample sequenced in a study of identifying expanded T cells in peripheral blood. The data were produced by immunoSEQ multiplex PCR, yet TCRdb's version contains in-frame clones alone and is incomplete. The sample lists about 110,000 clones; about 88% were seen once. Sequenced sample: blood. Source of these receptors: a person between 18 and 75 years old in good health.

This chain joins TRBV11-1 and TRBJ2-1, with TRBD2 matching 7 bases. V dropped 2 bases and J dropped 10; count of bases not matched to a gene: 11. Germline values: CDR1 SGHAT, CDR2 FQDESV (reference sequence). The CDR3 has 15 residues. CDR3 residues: CASSLLGRASGEQFF. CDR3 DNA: TGTGCCAGCAGCTTACTGGGGAGGGCCTCTGGCGAGCAGTTCTTC.

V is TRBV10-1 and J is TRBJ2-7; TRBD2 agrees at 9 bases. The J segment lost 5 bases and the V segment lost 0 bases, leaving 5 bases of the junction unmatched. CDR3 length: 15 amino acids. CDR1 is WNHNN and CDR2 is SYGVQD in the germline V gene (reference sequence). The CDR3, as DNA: TGCGCCAGCAGTGAGTCGGCTAGCGGGATAGACGAGCAGTACTTC. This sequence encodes CASSESASGIDEQYF.